The 6 T cell receptor beta chains presented below share a single source sample, sequenced in a study of cytomegalovirus exposure and HLA in healthy donors. PCR primers comprised 60 Vbeta and 13 Jbeta primers. Clones were sequenced by immunoSEQ multiplex PCR, and TCRdb holds only the in-frame ones, with some missing. Seen in this sample are fewer than 100,000 clones; the ten most common clones hold 0.58%. Sequencing was carried out using PBMCs. These receptors all stem from a man aged 50 or older in good health and CMV-seronegative.

The DNA of the CDR3 is TGTGCCAGCAGTGGCGAGGGGGGGAGCACTGAAGCTTTCTTT. Amino acids: CASSGEGGSTEAFF. The chain joins TRBV28 to TRBJ1-1, with D perhaps TRBD1 (6 bases). The V gene lost 5 bases and the J gene lost 4 bases, with 14 bases spanning the gap. The CDR3 is made up of 14 amino acids. The V gene's germline CDR1 is MDHEN and CDR2 SYDVKM. The full variable domain, rest sourced from reference TRBV28 and TRBJ1-1, is DVKVTQSSRYLVKRTGEKVFLECVQDMDHENMFWYRQDPGLGLRLIYFSYDVKMKEKGDIPEGYSVSREKKERFSLILESASTNQTSMYLCASSGEGGSTEAFFGQGTRLTVV.

The gene calls are TRBV18 and TRBJ1-6, with D maybe TRBD1 (6 bases). This CDR3 comprises 18 residues. CDR1 and CDR2 (germline): KGHSH, LQKENI. V dropped 4 bases and J dropped 9 bases, with 25 bases sitting between them. CDR3 residues: CASSLRSYRDGRSSPLHF. In nucleotides, the CDR3 is TGTGCCAGCTCACTGAGGTCATACAGGGATGGGCGAAGTTCACCCCTCCACTTT. Supplemented by reference TRBV18 and TRBJ1-6, the full variable domain reads NAGVMQNPRHLVRRRGQEARLRCSPMKGHSHVYWYRQLPEEGLKFMVYLQKENIIDESGMPKERFSAEFPKEGPSILRIQQVVRGDSAAYFCASSLRSYRDGRSSPLHFGNGTRLTVT.

This chain connects TRBV28 to TRBJ1-2, with D maybe TRBD1 (5 bases). With 7 bases removed from V and 3 bases from J, the gap between germline ends came to 15 bases. The CDR3 runs to 14 residues. Germline values: CDR1 MDHEN, CDR2 SYDVKM. The CDR3 coding sequence is TGTGCCAGCACCCCCTCATCGGGGGACTATGGCTACACCTTC. Its translation: CASTPSSGDYGYTF.

The rearrangement uses TRBV11-3 and TRBJ2-1, with 8 bases matching TRBD2. Trimming took 4 bases from V and 3 from J; bases not matched to a gene: 2. The CDR3 totals 14 residues. From germline, CDR1 is SGHNT and CDR2 YENEEA. DNA of the CDR3: TGTGCCAGCAGCTCAGCGGGGGTCTACAATGAGCAGTTCTTC. Protein product: CASSSAGVYNEQFF.

The rearrangement uses TRBV30 and TRBJ1-2, with no clear D. V shed 4 bases and J shed 1 base, with 7 bases lying between them. CDR3 size: 12 residues. Germline-derived CDR1 and CDR2 are GTSNPN and SVGIG (reference sequence). CDR3 coding DNA: TGTGCCTGGACCCCAAATAACTATGGCTACACCTTC. It codes for CAWTPNNYGYTF.

This chain links TRBV2 with TRBJ1-1, with no clear D. The V gene lost 7 bases and the J gene lost 2 bases, with 14 bases spanning the gap. Germline V CDR1 and CDR2: SNHLY, FYNNEI. The CDR3 runs to 14 residues. The CDR3 is CASTSMNSNTEAFF. The CDR3 coding sequence is TGTGCCAGCACTTCAATGAACAGTAACACTGAAGCTTTCTTT.